This T cell receptor beta chain was observed in a study of cytomegalovirus exposure and HLA in healthy donors (TCRdb year 2017). Looking at the study overall: An earlier analysis of roughly 630 of the donors reported 250 to 350 Gb of sequence data and roughly 100 million unique TCR beta sequences from about 180 million T cells. Typing coverage differed by locus: A, B, C, DRB1 and DQB1 were typed in roughly 629-630 donors, DQA1 in roughly 510, DPA1 in nearly 610, and DPB1 in roughly 450. The study was designed to test whether signatures of past pathogen exposure could be identified by cataloging public T cell receptors. Both class I and class II loci were covered by HLA typing, at four-digit resolution. Among the approximately 400 genotyped donors, approximately 82% belonged to the genetic ancestry cluster associated with self-reported Caucasian donors. Roughly 5 DR-DQ haplotypes were treated as single units for association and clustering because of strong linkage in the cohort. In an earlier analysis of 550 to 700 of the donors, high-throughput TCR beta sequencing was used to judge whether each TCR beta V gene segment behaved as functional or pseudogenic. Approximately 300 gigabases of sequencing data and approximately 92 million unique TCR sequences made up an early release that covered around 640 HLA-typed donors. Besides the first cohort of 666 subjects, a separate validation cohort made up of 120 different subjects was used. The study profiled the T cell repertoires of 550 to 700 subjects by immunosequencing and related them to cytomegalovirus serostatus. In a later genetic analysis, genome-wide SNP genotypes for about three fifths of the roughly 670 donors were used, and that subset was treated as a discovery cohort. Across around 400 genotyped donors of the cohort, an average of 235,054 unique TCR beta nucleotide sequences per donor were sequenced, and roughly 17% of those sequences were non-productive. Donor age, sex, ethnicity and CMV serostatus were compiled together with the repertoire data. Every repertoire in the discovery cohort had been generated on one and the same sequencing platform. The study combined high-throughput TCR immunosequencing, statistical association of individual TCRs with disease status, and machine learning to predict cytomegalovirus infection status. In a later analysis, previously published TCR beta repertoires from 500 to 750 donors were re-analyzed and high-resolution HLA genotyping was added so that TCR occurrence patterns could be studied. In the later analysis, no new phenotypic data were used to find candidate immune exposures; instead, reliance was placed on TCR beta sequences and their occurrence across donors.

The library was generated by the immunoSEQ multiplex PCR assay. A mixture of 60 forward primers for TCR Vbeta segments and 13 reverse primers for TCR Jbeta segments was used in the multiplex PCR. The CDR3 region of rearranged TCR beta genes was amplified from genomic DNA by a multiplex PCR assay. The Illumina HiSeq System was used to sequence the amplified TCR beta libraries as 87-base-pair reads. Turning to the authors' computational methods: Across the roughly 640 repertoires, a later analysis counted 60 million to 90 million unique TCR beta chains, around 11 million of which were shared by at least two donors. To remove PCR and sequencing errors, raw reads were error-corrected and collapsed into unique sequences using a nearest-neighbor algorithm that merged closely related sequences. V, D and J gene segments were assigned by aligning CDR3 sequences to IMGT reference sequences. Each retained sequence needed at least a six-nucleotide match to both a V gene segment and a J gene segment. Rearrangements were classified as productive when the CDR3 lacked stop codons and remained in frame with V and J, and all other rearrangements were classified as non-productive. Following IMGT convention, CDR3 was defined as the stretch from the second conserved V-encoded cysteine up to the conserved J-encoded phenylalanine. The earlier analysis of about 530 of the donors excluded any sequence lacking an unambiguous match to a single V gene segment. In an earlier analysis of 587 of the donors, V segments were called functional above 56.7% productive rearrangements and were called segregating when the between-donor standard deviation exceeded 5%. A statistical classification framework was built to diagnose cytomegalovirus status from the catalog of TCR beta chain sequences. V and J gene assignment, in a later analysis, came from comparing TCR nucleotide sequences with IMGT/GENE-DB human TR gene sequences. The TCRdist pipeline was used in a later analysis to assign CDR3 sequences and most-parsimonious VDJ recombination scenarios. In a later analysis, every TCR beta chain was defined by the combination of its CDR3 amino acid sequence and its V-gene family, and reads without a unique V-gene family were dropped. As a way to deal with suspected cross-contamination and a sequencing artifact, a later analysis dropped 500 to 700 nucleotide sequences that were highly shared and had low generation probability. For each public chain, a later analysis derived a clonal expansion index from normalized ranks of inferred template counts within each repertoire. In a later analysis, generation probabilities were computed with a VDJ recombination model fitted to out-of-frame rearrangements, and the resulting probabilities were checked against IGoR. In a later analysis, hypergeometric tests were used to score TCR-TCR, TCR-HLA and TCR-CMV co-occurrence, with a repertoire-size bias correction applied to TCR pairs. To estimate false discovery rates, a later analysis permuted the HLA or CMV assignments 20 times. A later analysis grouped co-occurring TCRs with DBSCAN, adding TCRdist sequence similarity when clustering within HLA-allele-positive subsets. For co-occurrence clustering, repertoires with fewer than 30,000 or more than 120,000 public chains were excluded, along with five repertoires with anomalous nucleotide sharing. Imported from immuneACCESS, the table was reduced by TCRdb to in-frame sequences with V and J called. These copies leave out some clones; in studies compared against another copy, an unresolved V gene accounts for under half, and the cause of the remainder is not known. V and J calls and clone size follow that table, whereas D and trimming were derived from the DNA. Across this sample there are roughly 90,000 clones, with just under 80% seen only once. In total, the top ten clones hold 6% to 9.5% of the sample.

Counted from cysteine to phenylalanine, this CDR3 has 14 amino acids. The kept DNA is CDR3 alone, 42 bases in frame from the first base. In the germline V gene (reference sequence), CDR1 corresponds to GTSNPN and CDR2 to SVGIG. General findings and caveats noted by the study authors: When HLA alleles, especially DR and DQ, strongly co-occurred, attributing TCR associations to individual alleles was difficult. Correlated functional status among segregating V segments might reflect linkage disequilibrium, but an unknown experimental factor could not be ruled out. The earlier analysis of 587 of the donors excluded about 16 rarely observed V segments, including chromosome 9 orphons, because counts were too low. Because some donors lacked HLA typing at each locus, the association tests relied only on the typed subset. A total of fewer than 200 TCR beta chains were listed by the study as associated with cytomegalovirus. The authors suggested that the approach could potentially be generalized to other disease states and immunological phenotypes. The classifier was reported to diagnose cytomegalovirus status with high specificity and sensitivity in both the original cohort and the validation cohort. In a later analysis, most CMV-associated TCR beta chains were found to appear HLA-restricted, with HLA associations seemingly driven largely by CMV exposure. Only TCR beta chains were sequenced in this cohort, and the absence of alpha or paired-chain data limited detectable features. While some public TCRs were present in many individuals, most TCR sequences turned up only very rarely across donors. In a later analysis, the rate of TCR association differed among HLA loci, with DRB1 alleles having the most associated TCRs and HLA-C alleles having the fewest. A later analysis reported that several top co-occurrence clusters appeared linked to parvovirus B19, influenza, CMV and Epstein-Barr virus. Sequencing depth was assumed to be roughly uniform across donors in the presence/absence analyses, though that assumption may not hold. Specific HLA alleles were associated with roughly 17,000 TCR beta sequences at a false discovery rate of 0.05 in a later analysis. A few of the identified cytomegalovirus-associated TCR beta chains were confirmed in vitro to be specific for cytomegalovirus antigens. A group of highly shared sequence variants was considered likely to be a technical artifact of the sequencing pipeline. V-gene and J-gene trimming of TCR beta chains was associated with a missense DCLRE1C variant in a later genetic analysis, and the association was replicated in an independent cohort. Compared with equally common non-associated chains, HLA-associated TCR beta chains in a later analysis were more clonally expanded and had lower generation probabilities. The 87-base-pair reads could not distinguish some IMGT-functional V segments, including TRBV6-2 and TRBV6-3, so those segments were excluded. Immune exposure information for the cohort was limited to CMV serostatus. A further reported finding was that TCR beta sequences accurately predicted the HLA-A and HLA-B alleles for most subjects in the first cohort. In a later genetic analysis, fewer N-insertions in productive TCRs were reported among donors in an Asian-associated ancestry cluster than the 666-donor mean. In an earlier analysis of some 540 of the donors, most TCR beta V segments appeared in productive rearrangements about 87% or about 30% of the time, broadly matching IMGT annotations.

In the case of this clone: Its antigen is still unknown. Nothing much larger sits one base from this clone, and base qualities are not available.

The cohort was made up of roughly 670 healthy bone marrow donors. At the time of sampling, all cohort members were nominally healthy, though unrecorded immune exposures were likely present. The donor was CMV seronegative and belonged to the group of 350 to 400 seronegative cohort members. Each donor provided a peripheral blood sample, and peripheral blood mononuclear cells were used for TCR beta sequencing. The Qiagen DNeasy Blood Extraction Kit was used to extract genomic DNA from the blood cell samples. Recombination joined TRBV30 with TRBJ2-5, with 8 central nucleotides matching TRBD1. Judging by the DNA end, TRBJ2-7 fits better; the J call may be wrong. The sequencing input was PBMCs. The source is a man aged 30 to 39 in good health and CMV-seronegative. The CDR3 protein is CAWSRTGMPYEQYF. The DNA reads TGTGCCTGGAGTCGGACAGGGATGCCATACGAGCAGTACTTC.